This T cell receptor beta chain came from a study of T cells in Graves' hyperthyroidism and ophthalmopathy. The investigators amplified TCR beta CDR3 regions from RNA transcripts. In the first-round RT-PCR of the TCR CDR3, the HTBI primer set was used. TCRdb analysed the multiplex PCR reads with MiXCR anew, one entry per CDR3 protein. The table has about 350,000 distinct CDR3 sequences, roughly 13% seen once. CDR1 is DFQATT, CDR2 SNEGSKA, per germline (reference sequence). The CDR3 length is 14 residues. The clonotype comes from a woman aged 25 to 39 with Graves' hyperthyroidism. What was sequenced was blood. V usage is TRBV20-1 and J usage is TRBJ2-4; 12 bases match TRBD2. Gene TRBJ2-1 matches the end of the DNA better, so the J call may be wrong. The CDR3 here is CSARGGLAGRDQFF. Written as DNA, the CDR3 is TGCAGTGCTAGAGGTGGACTAGCGGGAAGGGATCAGTTCTTC.